A selection of T cell receptor beta chains follows, all from one sample in a study of cytomegalovirus exposure and HLA in healthy donors. Libraries were prepared by immunoSEQ multiplex PCR; TCRdb keeps only in-frame clonotypes and omits some of them. Recorded for this sample: approximately 140,000 clones. Sequenced input: PBMCs. The receptors were sampled from a woman in her forties in good health and CMV-seronegative. CDR3s include the opening cysteine and the closing phenylalanine or tryptophan. The D gene is left open where the match is weak.

D gene: TRBD1
J gene: TRBJ1-5
V gene: TRBV7-2
CDR3 DNA: TGTGCCAGCAGCTTACTGGACAGGGGAGAACAGCCCCAGCATTTT
CDR3 protein: CASSLLDRGEQPQHF

D gene: .
J gene: TRBJ1-4
V gene: TRBV7-9
CDR3 DNA: TGTGCCAGCAGCTTTGAAGGGGGAAAACTGTTTTTT
CDR3 protein: CASSFEGGKLFF

D gene: .
J gene: TRBJ1-2
V gene: TRBV11-2
CDR3 DNA: TGTGCCAGCAGCTCAGGACAGAGTGGCTACACCTTC
CDR3 protein: CASSSGQSGYTF

D gene: .
J gene: TRBJ1-3
V gene: TRBV7-9
CDR3 DNA: TGTGCCAGCAGCTTAGTCGAGGCTGGAGGAAACACCATATATTTT
CDR3 protein: CASSLVEAGGNTIYF

D gene: TRBD1
J gene: TRBJ1-4
V gene: TRBV7-2
CDR3 DNA: TGTGCCAGCAGCAGACAGGGGATGACTAATGAAAAACTGTTTTTT
CDR3 protein: CASSRQGMTNEKLFF

D gene: .
J gene: TRBJ1-1
V gene: TRBV7-9
CDR3 DNA: TGTGCCAGCAGGAGTGGGGCATCGAACACTGAAGCTTTCTTT
CDR3 protein: CASRSGASNTEAFF

D gene: .
J gene: TRBJ1-1
V gene: TRBV7-2
CDR3 DNA: TGTGCCAGCAGCTTATCTCGACTTCAGAACACTGAAGCTTTCTTT
CDR3 protein: CASSLSRLQNTEAFF

D gene: .
J gene: TRBJ2-1
V gene: TRBV7-2
CDR3 DNA: TGTGCCAGCAGTCGGAGCGGAGCCTTCACTTATGAGCAGTTCTTC
CDR3 protein: CASSRSGAFTYEQFF

D gene: TRBD1
J gene: TRBJ1-1
V gene: TRBV28
CDR3 DNA: TGTGCCAGCAGTTCTGCAGGGGGTTACACTGAAGCTTTCTTT
CDR3 protein: CASSSAGGYTEAFF

D gene: .
J gene: TRBJ2-5
V gene: TRBV7-7
CDR3 DNA: TGTGCTAGCAGCCGCCAACCGAGTTTCGTTGGAGAGACCCAGTACTTC
CDR3 protein: CASSRQPSFVGETQYF

D gene: .
J gene: TRBJ2-1
V gene: TRBV4-3
CDR3 DNA: TGCGCCAGCAGCCAAGAAGGAACTAGGGCGTTCTTC
CDR3 protein: CASSQEGTRAFF

D gene: TRBD1
J gene: TRBJ1-1
V gene: TRBV7-2
CDR3 DNA: TGTGCCAGCAGCGTAGACAGGGCCACTGAAGCTTTCTTT
CDR3 protein: CASSVDRATEAFF

D gene: .
J gene: TRBJ2-3
V gene: TRBV19
CDR3 DNA: TGTGCCAGTAGTATCGCGACAGATACAGATACGCAGTATTTT
CDR3 protein: CASSIATDTDTQYF

D gene: TRBD1
J gene: TRBJ2-3
V gene: TRBV27
CDR3 DNA: TGTGCCAGCAGTCTCCAGCTCGACAGGGCAGATACGCAGTATTTT
CDR3 protein: CASSLQLDRADTQYF

D gene: .
J gene: TRBJ1-5
V gene: TRBV7-3
CDR3 DNA: TGTGCCAGCAGCCCGTCAGGCGACAATCAGCCCCAGCATTTT
CDR3 protein: CASSPSGDNQPQHF

D gene: .
J gene: TRBJ2-7
V gene: TRBV19
CDR3 DNA: TGTGCCAGTAGTGTCAACCTCAGGGTCCCCCACGAGCAGTACTTC
CDR3 protein: CASSVNLRVPHEQYF

D gene: .
J gene: TRBJ2-5
V gene: TRBV6-1
CDR3 DNA: TGTGCCAGCATTACTCCCCAAGAGACCCAGTACTTC
CDR3 protein: CASITPQETQYF

D gene: TRBD1
J gene: TRBJ1-3
V gene: TRBV19
CDR3 DNA: TGTGCCAGTAGTAAAGGGGGCCAGAGCTCTGGAAACACCATATATTTT
CDR3 protein: CASSKGGQSSGNTIYF

D gene: .
J gene: TRBJ2-3
V gene: TRBV18
CDR3 DNA: TGTGCCAGCTCACCGAAACCGGTGGGGCAGGGAAGAACAGATACGCAGTATTTT
CDR3 protein: CASSPKPVGQGRTDTQYF

D gene: .
J gene: TRBJ1-2
V gene: TRBV5-5
CDR3 DNA: TGTGCCAGCAGCTTGGGCAGGTCCTTGGATGGCTACACCTTC
CDR3 protein: CASSLGRSLDGYTF

D gene: TRBD1
J gene: TRBJ1-2
V gene: TRBV6-5
CDR3 DNA: TGTGCCAGCAGTCGCGCCGGACAGGGACACTATGGCTACACCTTC
CDR3 protein: CASSRAGQGHYGYTF

D gene: .
J gene: TRBJ2-7
V gene: TRBV6-5
CDR3 DNA: TGTGCCAGCAGTTACACACAGACAACATCCTACGAGCAGTACTTC
CDR3 protein: CASSYTQTTSYEQYF

D gene: .
J gene: TRBJ1-2
V gene: TRBV20-1
CDR3 DNA: TGCAGTGCTAGTCAGGGGAGTGGCTACACCTTC
CDR3 protein: CSASQGSGYTF

D gene: TRBD1
J gene: TRBJ2-5
V gene: TRBV20-1
CDR3 DNA: TGCAGTGCTCGACAGGGAGAGACCCAGTACTTC
CDR3 protein: CSARQGETQYF

D gene: TRBD1
J gene: TRBJ2-5
V gene: TRBV28
CDR3 DNA: TGTGCCAGCAGTTCCGACAGGGGCGGAGAGACCCAGTACTTC
CDR3 protein: CASSSDRGGETQYF

D gene: .
J gene: TRBJ2-7
V gene: TRBV27
CDR3 DNA: TGTGCCAGCAGTTTTTTGGCCAGGGTGGGCGAGCAGTACTTC
CDR3 protein: CASSFLARVGEQYF

D gene: .
J gene: TRBJ1-4
V gene: TRBV11-2
CDR3 DNA: TGTGCCAGCAGCAGGAGTGAAAAACTGTTTTTT
CDR3 protein: CASSRSEKLFF

D gene: TRBD2
J gene: TRBJ2-5
V gene: TRBV6-1
CDR3 DNA: TGTGCCAGCAGTGAAGGGACTAGCGGACAAGAGACCCAGTACTTC
CDR3 protein: CASSEGTSGQETQYF

D gene: .
J gene: TRBJ2-6
V gene: TRBV5-1
CDR3 DNA: TGCGCCAGCAGCTTGTCGCCGCGCGCCTCTGGGGCCAACGTCCTGACTTTC
CDR3 protein: CASSLSPRASGANVLTF

D gene: TRBD1
J gene: TRBJ1-6
V gene: TRBV29-1
CDR3 DNA: TGCAGCGTTGAGGAACAGGGGCGCCCTTATTGGACCCTCCACTTT
CDR3 protein: CSVEEQGRPYWTLHF

D gene: TRBD1
J gene: TRBJ1-3
V gene: TRBV7-8
CDR3 DNA: TGTGCCAGCAGGGGGGACAGATTAAACTCTGGAAACACCATATATTTT
CDR3 protein: CASRGDRLNSGNTIYF

D gene: TRBD1
J gene: TRBJ1-2
V gene: TRBV7-2
CDR3 DNA: TGTGCCAGCAGCTTAAGAGCGACCGGGACAGGGGGTGGCTACACCTTC
CDR3 protein: CASSLRATGTGGGYTF

D gene: TRBD2
J gene: TRBJ2-3
V gene: TRBV18
CDR3 DNA: TGTGCCAGCTCACCCACGACTAGCGGGGGGGCCAAGGGTACGCAGTATTTT
CDR3 protein: CASSPTTSGGAKGTQYF